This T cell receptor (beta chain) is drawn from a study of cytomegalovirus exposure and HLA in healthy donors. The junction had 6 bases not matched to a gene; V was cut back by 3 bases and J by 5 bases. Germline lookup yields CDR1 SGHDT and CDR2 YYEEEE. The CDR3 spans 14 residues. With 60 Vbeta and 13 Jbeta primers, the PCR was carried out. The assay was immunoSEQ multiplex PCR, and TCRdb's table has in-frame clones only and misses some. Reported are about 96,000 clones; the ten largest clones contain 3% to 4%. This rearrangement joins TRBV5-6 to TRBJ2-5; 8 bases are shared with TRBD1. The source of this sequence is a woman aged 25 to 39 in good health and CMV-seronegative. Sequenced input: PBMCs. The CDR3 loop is CASSSAGGTETQYF. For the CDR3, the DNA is TGTGCCAGCAGCTCGGCAGGGGGCACGGAGACCCAGTACTTC.